The 29 T cell receptor beta chains listed next were all sequenced from one sample in a study of blood T cell repertoires in COVID-19. Only in-frame clones appear in the TCRdb table, and some are missing; sequencing was by immunoSEQ multiplex PCR. This sample has more than 300,000 clones, with more than 90% found just once. Material: PBMCs or T cells enriched from blood (not recorded which). Receptors were obtained from a woman under 40 who had been exposed to COVID-19.

The chain carries TRBV18 and TRBJ2-5; D is uncertain. V was pared by 6 bases and J by 1 base, with 9 bases between. Germline V gives CDR1 KGHSH, CDR2 LQKENI. The CDR3 sequence is 13 residues long. The CDR3 reads CASSWARQETQYF. Here the CDR3 DNA reads TGTGCCAGCTCCTGGGCCCGCCAAGAGACCCAGTACTTC. Filled out from reference TRBV18 and TRBJ2-5, the complete variable domain reads NAGVMQNPRHLVRRRGQEARLRCSPMKGHSHVYWYRQLPEEGLKFMVYLQKENIIDESGMPKERFSAEFPKEGPSILRIQQVVRGDSAAYFCASSWARQETQYFGPGTRLLVL.

The rearrangement links TRBV2 to TRBJ2-4; D may be TRBD1 (6 bases). Germline V gives CDR1 SNHLY, CDR2 FYNNEI. The CDR3 has 14 amino acids. Trimming took off 2 bases at V and 4 bases at J, with 9 bases between the two ends. CDR3 DNA: TGTGCCAGCAGTGAAAGGCAGGGGAAAAACATTCAGTACTTC. The encoded protein is CASSERQGKNIQYF. The full variable domain, in which reference TRBV2 and TRBJ2-4 provide the parts outside the CDR3, is EPEVTQTPSHQVTQMGQEVILRCVPISNHLYFYWYRQILGQKVEFLVSFYNNEISEKSEIFDDQFSVERPDGSNFTLKIRSTKLEDSAMYFCASSERQGKNIQYFGAGTRLSVL.

J is TRBJ2-3 and V is TRBV7-8; 9 bases are shared with TRBD1. The CDR3 runs to 16 residues. Germline assignment: CDR1 SGHVS and CDR2 FQNEAQ. V was pared by 6 bases and J by 2 bases, with 9 bases of the junction left unmatched. The CDR3 coding sequence is TGTGCCAGCAGATCCATTAGACAGGGGGACACAGATACGCAGTATTTT. Residues: CASRSIRQGDTDTQYF.

This chain joins TRBV5-1 and TRBJ2-4, with 7 nucleotides matching TRBD1. Germline V lookup: CDR1 SGHRS, CDR2 YFSETQ. The CDR3 contains 14 residues. Unmatched junction bases numbered 4, after V lost 1 base and J lost 6 bases. CDR3 in DNA: TGCGCCAGCAGCTTGACAGGGGAGAGAAACATTCAGTACTTC. It specifies CASSLTGERNIQYF.

The CDR3 sequence: CASSSQTGGAEAFF. For the CDR3, the DNA is TGTGCCAGCAGCTCTCAAACAGGGGGTGCTGAAGCTTTCTTT. The genes are TRBV11-2 and TRBJ1-1; 8 bases line up with TRBD1. Germline values: CDR1 SGHAT, CDR2 FQNNGV. V was clipped by 4 bases and J by 6 bases; unmatched bases: 7. The CDR3 loop spans 14 amino acids.

V usage is TRBV5-1 and J usage is TRBJ2-7; TRBD1 matches 9 bases. CDR1 and CDR2 from the germline V gene are SGHRS and YFSETQ. The V gene end was trimmed by 4 bases and the J gene end by 5 bases; junction bases not matched to a gene: 7. The CDR3 extends over 14 amino acids. In DNA form, the CDR3 reads TGCGCCAGCAGCGCGGGACAGGGCCAAAACGAGCAGTACTTC. Encoded protein: CASSAGQGQNEQYF.

This clone has just a few counts. The rearrangement uses TRBV10-1 and TRBJ1-5; 8 bases align to TRBD1. The CDR3 runs 13 residues. The ends lost 8 bases at V and 7 bases at J; junction bases unmatched: 7. Looked up from germline, CDR1 is WNHNN and CDR2 is SYGVQD (reference sequence). CDR3 DNA sequence: TGCGCCAGCGAAGGACAGGGCGGCCAGCCCCAGCATTTT. As protein: CASEGQGGQPQHF.

The gene calls are TRBV7-9 and TRBJ2-5; D unresolved. CDR1 SEHNR and CDR2 FQNEAQ come from the germline V gene (reference sequence). V dropped 1 base and J dropped 4 bases, with 7 bases sitting between them. The CDR3 runs 13 residues. The CDR3 sequence is CASSLVELETQYF. Written as DNA, the CDR3 is TGTGCCAGCAGCTTAGTAGAGCTAGAGACCCAGTACTTC.

The genes are TRBV29-1 and TRBJ1-2; the match to TRBD1 covers 9 bases. V lost 0 bases to trimming and J lost 7 bases; unmatched junction nucleotides: 9. Germline values: CDR1 SQVTM, CDR2 ANQGSEA. The CDR3 is 15 amino acids. The CDR3 reads CSVEDRDRVYGGYTF. Written as DNA, the CDR3 is TGCAGCGTTGAAGATCGGGACAGGGTCTACGGTGGCTACACCTTC.

The chain couples TRBV7-2 to TRBJ1-2; a possible D gene is TRBD1 (6 bases). Germline V lookup: CDR1 SGHTA, CDR2 FQGNSA. Trimming cost V 0 bases and J 6 bases, with 23 bases left between them. The CDR3 sequence is 18 residues long. The CDR3, as DNA: TGTGCCAGCAGCTTAGCGGGGGCCCAGGTGTCTTTCGGAGATGGCTACACCTTC. This gives the protein CASSLAGAQVSFGDGYTF.

This clone occurred a few times. A junction boundary mismatches the germline segment, possibly from a read error. V and J are TRBV3-1 (or the pseudogene TRBV3-2) and TRBJ1-3, with 8 bases that match TRBD1. Germline V CDR1 and CDR2: LGHDT, YNNKEL (reference sequence). The CDR3 consists of 11 residues. The CDR3 protein is CASSQVDRVDF. CDR3 in DNA: TGTGCCAGCAGCCAAGTGGACAGGGTAGATTTT.

The rearrangement joins TRBV5-1 to TRBJ2-7; D might be TRBD1 (6 bases). V lost 1 base, J lost 2 bases, and 13 bases lay in between. Germline values: CDR1 SGHRS, CDR2 YFSETQ. There are 15 residues in the CDR3. The CDR3 coding sequence is TGCGCCAGCAGCTTGCCCCTGGACAGAACCTACGAGCAGTACTTC. This gives the protein CASSLPLDRTYEQYF. Combining the CDR3 with reference TRBV5-1 and TRBJ2-7 gives the whole variable domain KAGVTQTPRYLIKTRGQQVTLSCSPISGHRSVSWYQQTPGQGLQFLFEYFSETQRNKGNFPGRFSGRQFSNSRSEMNVSTLELGDSALYLCASSLPLDRTYEQYFGPGTRLTVT.

The chain links TRBV5-5 to TRBJ1-2; 9 bases line up with TRBD1. With 6 bases clipped from V and 5 bases from J, the junction kept 5 bases outside the gene matches. Germline values: CDR1 SGHKS, CDR2 YYEKEE (reference sequence). This CDR3 is 13 amino acids long. DNA of the CDR3: TGTGCCAGCATCTCACAGGGGGCTTATGGCTACACCTTC. Translation: CASISQGAYGYTF.

This clone was picked up one time. V gene TRBV7-6 combines with J gene TRBJ2-7; 7 nucleotides match TRBD1. This CDR3 is 14 amino acids long. Germline V CDR1 and CDR2: SGHVS, FNYEAQ. V gave up 1 base and J gave up 5 bases; unmatched junction bases: 5. CDR3 sequence (DNA): TGTGCCAGCAGCTTAGTTACAGGGGACCACGAGCAGTACTTC. It translates to CASSLVTGDHEQYF.

The chain recombines TRBV19 with TRBJ1-5; D might be TRBD1 (5 bases). This CDR3 spans 15 amino acids. Trimming took 3 bases from V and 2 from J, leaving 11 bases between them. Looked up from germline, CDR1 is LNHDA and CDR2 is SQIVND (reference sequence). The CDR3 loop is CASSISDNRNQPQHF. For the CDR3, the DNA is TGTGCCAGTAGTATCTCGGACAACCGCAATCAGCCCCAGCATTTT.

A word on this clone: Other DNA sequences in the same sample also yield this CDR3. The chain is built from TRBV7-9 and TRBJ1-1; D is possibly TRBD1 (5 bases). Germline CDR1 is SEHNR and CDR2 is FQNEAQ (reference sequence). CDR3 length: 12 amino acids. Trimming took 2 bases from V and 5 from J, leaving 6 bases between them. The chain's CDR3 is CASSLRGTEAFF. CDR3 in DNA: TGTGCCAGCAGCTTACGGGGGACTGAAGCTTTCTTT.

The V gene is TRBV6-5, the J gene TRBJ1-4, with a weak D call TRBD1 (5 bases). V lost 6 bases and J lost 5, with 13 bases in between. The CDR3 has 14 residues. Germline CDR1 is MNHEY and CDR2 is SVGAGI. The CDR3 here is CASSQRGSNEKLFF. The CDR3 region has the DNA TGTGCCAGCAGCCAGCGGGGGTCCAATGAAAAACTGTTTTTT.

The chain is built from TRBV7-8 and TRBJ1-4; D is possibly TRBD1 (6 bases). V gave up 5 bases and J gave up 4 bases, with 14 bases separating them. CDR3 length: 15 amino acids. The germline V gene encodes CDR1 SGHVS and CDR2 FQNEAQ. CDR3 sequence (DNA): TGTGCCAGCAGCGCCAGGACAGCGTTTAATGAAAAACTGTTTTTT. This sequence encodes CASSARTAFNEKLFF.

This chain links TRBV5-1 with TRBJ2-7, with TRBD1 matching over 10 bases. The V gene's germline CDR1 is SGHRS and CDR2 YFSETQ. The CDR3 consists of 14 residues. V dropped 5 bases and J dropped 5; count of bases not matched to a gene: 7. CDR3 bases: TGCGCCAGCAGTATGACAGGGGGCGGCGACGAGCAGTACTTC. This sequence encodes CASSMTGGGDEQYF.

The CDR3 bases are TGTGCCAGCAGTGAGGAAGGGGTATCTGGAAACACCATATATTTT. As protein: CASSEEGVSGNTIYF. The chain is built from TRBV2 and TRBJ1-3; D is possibly TRBD1 (5 bases). The ends were cut back, 3 bases at V and 1 base at J, with 10 bases in the middle. This CDR3 comprises 15 residues. From germline, CDR1 is SNHLY and CDR2 FYNNEI.

V usage is TRBV19 and J usage is TRBJ1-1, with unresolved D. Trimming shortened V by 5 bases and J by 3 bases, and 13 bases separated the two germline ends. From germline, CDR1 is LNHDA and CDR2 SQIVND (reference sequence). The CDR3 is 14 residues long. This CDR3 reads CASSLLRLDTEAFF. The CDR3 bases are TGTGCCAGTAGTTTGTTACGGTTGGACACTGAAGCTTTCTTT.

This chain connects TRBV4-1 to TRBJ2-1; D might be TRBD2 (5 bases). CDR1 is MGHRA, CDR2 YSYEKL, per germline. V lost 1 base and J lost 3, with 16 bases in between. CDR3 length equals 17 residues. In nucleotides, the CDR3 is TGCGCCAGCAGCCAAGTTTTTTTGAGGGCAGTCTACAATGAGCAGTTCTTC. It encodes CASSQVFLRAVYNEQFF.

This chain uses TRBV30 with TRBJ1-2; the D gene is possibly TRBD1 (6 bases). The CDR3 totals 12 residues. CDR1 GTSNPN and CDR2 SVGIG come from the germline V gene (reference sequence). The V and J ends lost 5 bases and 4 bases respectively, with 11 bases between them. The CDR3 nucleotides are TGTGCCTGGGTGACAGGAGGCTATGGCTACACCTTC. This gives the protein CAWVTGGYGYTF.

The rearrangement joins TRBV9 to TRBJ2-3; no reliable D call. V was pared by 2 bases and J by 1 base, with 5 bases between. Germline V CDR1 and CDR2: SGDLS, YYNGEE. The length of the CDR3 is 13 residues. The CDR3 sequence is CASSVGRTDTQYF. The CDR3 DNA follows: TGTGCCAGCAGCGTCGGTCGCACAGATACGCAGTATTTT.

This chain links TRBV11-1 with TRBJ2-7; no definite D call. Trimming took off 1 base at V and 4 bases at J, with 11 bases between the two ends. This CDR3 has 14 amino acids. Germline V lookup: CDR1 SGHAT, CDR2 FQDESV (reference sequence). The CDR3 reads CASSLGTAYYEQYF. The CDR3 DNA sequence: TGTGCCAGCAGCTTAGGTACAGCCTATTACGAGCAGTACTTC.

This clone was seen a handful of times. The V and J genes are TRBV12-5 and TRBJ1-5, with TRBD1 identical over 7 bases. V gave up 4 bases and J gave up 5 bases; unmatched junction bases: 14. Germline CDR1 reads LGHNT; CDR2 reads FRNRAP. This CDR3 is 17 amino acids long. CDR3 region: CASGSELSWTGYQPQHF. For the CDR3, the DNA is TGTGCTAGTGGTTCGGAACTCAGCTGGACAGGCTATCAGCCCCAGCATTTT.

In DNA form, the CDR3 reads TGTGCCAGCAGCCAAGATCGGCCAGGGTTGGCCGGGGAGCTGTTTTTT. Its protein product is CASSQDRPGLAGELFF. The genes are TRBV3-1 (or the pseudogene TRBV3-2) and TRBJ2-2; tentative D call: TRBD1 (5 bases). Per the germline V gene, CDR1 is LGHDT and CDR2 is YNNKEL (reference sequence). Trimming pared 0 bases from V and 6 bases from J, leaving 14 bases between. The CDR3 sequence is 16 residues long.

This clone was detected once. CDR3 DNA: TGCGCCAGCAGCTTGAGCAACCAAGAGACCCAGTACTTC. This translates into CASSLSNQETQYF. V is TRBV5-1 and J is TRBJ2-5, with D unclear. Germline CDR1 and CDR2: SGHRS and YFSETQ. The CDR3 is made up of 13 amino acids. Trimming shortened V by 1 base and J by 0 bases, and 4 bases separated the two germline ends.

This chain joins TRBV4-3 and TRBJ2-7, with 7 bases aligning to TRBD1. Germline V gene data show CDR1 as LGHNA and CDR2 as YSLEER. Germline trimming cut 0 bases from V and 5 bases from J; bases unmatched to any gene: 10. The CDR3 runs 16 residues. The CDR3 coding sequence is TGCGCCAGCAGCCAAGATAGCGACAGGGTATTAGACGAGCAGTACTTC. Translation: CASSQDSDRVLDEQYF.